The 31 T cell receptor beta chains presented below share a single source sample, sequenced in a study of blood T cell dynamics during melanoma immunotherapy. Only in-frame clones appear in the TCRdb table, and some are missing; sequencing was by immunoSEQ multiplex PCR. This table holds a few thousand clones, around nine tenths found once. The time point: week 3, after first cycle of checkpoint inhibitor. The sample consisted of blood, taken from a patient treated with checkpoint blockade. These receptors all stem from a human donor with melanoma.

The rearrangement joins TRBV28 to TRBJ1-2; 9 bases match TRBD1. CDR1 and CDR2 (germline): MDHEN, SYDVKM. The CDR3 runs to 15 residues. V shed 2 bases and J 6 bases; nucleotides not matched to a gene: 7. The CDR3 DNA sequence: TGTGCCAGCAGTTTAAACAGGGGGCTAAGAGATGGCTACACCTTC. This translates into CASSLNRGLRDGYTF.

The J gene is TRBJ2-1, the V gene TRBV7-2; D is tentatively TRBD1 or TRBD2 (5 bases each). This CDR3 region has 18 residues. Trimming shortened V by 5 bases and J by 0 bases, and 20 bases separated the two germline ends. Germline CDR1 reads SGHTA; CDR2 reads FQGNSA. The CDR3 sequence is CASSQQPTGRASYNEQFF. CDR3 nucleotide sequence: TGTGCCAGCAGCCAGCAGCCCACGGGGCGGGCCTCCTACAATGAGCAGTTCTTC.

The rearrangement uses TRBV5-5 and TRBJ1-2; D gene ambiguous. V lost 0 bases and J lost 3, with 12 bases in between. CDR3 length equals 15 residues. Looked up from germline, CDR1 is SGHKS and CDR2 is YYEKEE (reference sequence). CDR3 sequence: CASSLALMDYYGYTF. The CDR3 bases are TGTGCCAGCAGCTTGGCCCTAATGGATTACTATGGCTACACCTTC.

The chain combines TRBV9 with TRBJ1-2, with TRBD1 matching 12 bases. The junction had 18 bases not matched to a gene; V was cut back by 4 bases and J by 8 bases. The CDR3 runs 18 residues. Looked up from germline, CDR1 is SGDLS and CDR2 is YYNGEE. In nucleotides, the CDR3 is TGTGCCAGCAGCCCGAGTCCTACGACCGGGACAGGGGGCTCGGGCTACACCTTC. This sequence encodes CASSPSPTTGTGGSGYTF.

As regards this clone: The likely explanation is a read error, given a far larger clone one base away. The chain carries TRBV5-1 and TRBJ1-5; 8 bases map to TRBD1. The germline V gene has CDR1 SGHRS and CDR2 YFSETQ. The CDR3 has 14 amino acids. The V gene end was trimmed by 5 bases and the J gene end by 5 bases; junction bases not matched to a gene: 6. The CDR3 sequence is CASRDGTGYQPQHF. The CDR3 DNA follows: TGCGCCAGCAGGGACGGGACAGGCTATCAGCCCCAGCATTTT.

The chain has TRBV6-5 and TRBJ2-3; a weak D match, TRBD2 (6 bases). V was pared by 0 bases and J by 2 bases, with 12 bases between. Germline V lookup: CDR1 MNHEY, CDR2 SVGAGI. The CDR3 has 16 amino acids. Written as DNA, the CDR3 is TGTGCCAGCAGTTACTCGGGAGTAGCGGACACAGATACGCAGTATTTT. Amino acid sequence: CASSYSGVADTDTQYF.

This chain uses TRBV7-2 with TRBJ2-2, with D maybe TRBD2 (5 bases). Germline V gene data show CDR1 as SGHTA and CDR2 as FQGNSA. There are 17 residues in the CDR3. V lost 7 bases, J lost 0 bases, and 18 bases lay in between. CDR3 region: CASTPRGPTTNTGELFF. For the CDR3, the DNA is TGTGCCAGCACCCCCCGAGGGCCCACTACGAACACCGGGGAGCTGTTTTTT.

The chain joins TRBV4-3 to TRBJ2-7; D call uncertain. Looked up from germline, CDR1 is LGHNA and CDR2 is YSLEER. V lost 1 base and J lost 4, with 8 bases in between. The CDR3 spans 13 residues. CDR3 in amino acids: CASSQVGAYEQYF. The CDR3 bases are TGCGCCAGCAGCCAAGTTGGTGCGTACGAGCAGTACTTC.

V and J are TRBV5-6 and TRBJ2-7, with D tentatively TRBD2 (5 bases). Trimming pared 5 bases from V and 3 bases from J, leaving 15 bases between. The length of the CDR3 is 14 residues. The germline gives CDR1 SGHDT, CDR2 YYEEEE. The CDR3 loop is CASSLTGIRYEQYF. DNA for the CDR3: TGTGCCAGCAGTCTAACCGGGATCCGCTACGAGCAGTACTTC.

The chain joins TRBV10-2 to TRBJ2-5, with D unclear. CDR3 length: 12 amino acids. Germline CDR1 and CDR2: WSHSY and SAAADI. The V end lost 6 bases, the J end lost 1 base, and 6 bases lay between the germline ends. CDR3 nucleotide sequence: TGCGCCAGCAGCCAGATCCAAGAGACCCAGTACTTC. This gives the protein CASSQIQETQYF.

V is TRBV5-1 and J is TRBJ2-1; 7 nucleotides agree with TRBD2. This CDR3 contains 15 residues. Losses at the gene ends were 4 bases for V and 9 bases for J; bases not matched to a gene: 13. Germline CDR1 reads SGHRS; CDR2 reads YFSETQ. The DNA for the CDR3 is TGCGCCAGCAGCACGCCGGGACTAAAATTTAGTGAGCAGTTCTTC. Protein sequence: CASSTPGLKFSEQFF.

The chain uses TRBV18 and TRBJ1-3; D not resolved. V was cut by 2 bases and J by 7 bases, with 6 bases left in between. Per germline, CDR1 KGHSH and CDR2 LQKENI. This CDR3 spans 12 amino acids. The CDR3 protein is CASSPGPNTIYF. CDR3 coding DNA: TGTGCCAGCTCACCAGGCCCGAACACCATATATTTT.

J is TRBJ1-2 and V is TRBV19; no definite D call. Germline lookup yields CDR1 LNHDA and CDR2 SQIVND (reference sequence). The CDR3 totals 13 residues. Trimming took 0 bases from V and 9 from J, leaving 11 bases between them. CDR3 in DNA: TGTGCCAGTAGTATAGATACAGAGTATAGCTACACCTTC. This encodes CASSIDTEYSYTF.

This chain links TRBV10-3 with TRBJ2-5, with TRBD1 as a possible D gene (6 bases). The closer fit of TRBJ2-7 to the DNA end suggests the J call may be wrong. CDR1 ENHRY and CDR2 SYGVKD come from the germline V gene. This CDR3 spans 18 amino acids. The CDR3 region has the DNA TGTGCCATCAGTGAGGGTGGGACCTTTCACAGGGCTGTGTACGAGCAGTACTTC. This translates into CAISEGGTFHRAVYEQYF.

The CDR3 DNA follows: TGTGCCAGCAGCCCCGTCAATGGGTACACAGATACGCAGTATTTT. It is translated as CASSPVNGYTDTQYF. The V and J genes are TRBV7-3 and TRBJ2-3; D not certain. The CDR3 totals 15 residues. Trimming took 5 bases from V and 2 from J, leaving 14 bases between them. Germline assignment: CDR1 SGHTA and CDR2 FQGTGA.

V is TRBV11-3 and J is TRBJ2-1; D gene unclear. The germline V and J ends were trimmed by 5 bases and 0 bases, with 8 bases remaining between them. This CDR3 region has 14 residues. CDR1 SGHNT and CDR2 YENEEA come from the germline V gene. In DNA form, the CDR3 reads TGTGCCAGCAGCCCCCAGAGCTCCTACAATGAGCAGTTCTTC. Protein product: CASSPQSSYNEQFF.

The chain couples TRBV7-3 to TRBJ1-3, with D uncertain. This CDR3 is 12 amino acids long. V gave up 3 bases and J gave up 12 bases, with 12 bases separating them. Looked up from germline, CDR1 is SGHTA and CDR2 is FQGTGA. The CDR3 loop reads CASSFPDKGIYF. Here the CDR3 DNA reads TGTGCCAGCAGCTTCCCCGACAAGGGCATATATTTT.

The V gene is TRBV6-1, the J gene TRBJ1-1; 7 bases are a match to TRBD1. In germline, CDR1 is MNHNS, CDR2 SASEGT. The CDR3 covers 15 residues. Trimming cost V 5 bases and J 0 bases; bases outside gene matches: 6. CDR3 region: CASSSGQTMNTEAFF. Here the CDR3 DNA reads TGTGCCAGCAGTTCGGGACAGACTATGAACACTGAAGCTTTCTTT.

This chain links TRBV27 with TRBJ2-7; 10 bases align to TRBD1. The CDR3 contains 15 residues. Germline V CDR1 and CDR2: MNHEY, SMNVEV (reference sequence). V shed 5 bases, J shed 4 bases, and the junction held 8 bases outside the gene matches. CDR3 amino acids: CASSRRPGQGYEQYF. As DNA, the CDR3 is TGTGCCAGCAGTCGCCGCCCGGGACAGGGGTACGAGCAGTACTTC.

The genes are TRBV7-2 and TRBJ2-1; 12 bases are shared with TRBD2. Trimming removed 0 bases from V and 9 bases from J; junction bases left unmatched: 9. The CDR3 loop spans 17 amino acids. Germline loops: CDR1 SGHTA, CDR2 FQGNSA. CDR3 region: CASSLAQTSGSLSEQFF. CDR3 DNA sequence: TGTGCCAGCAGCTTAGCGCAGACTAGCGGGAGTCTGAGTGAGCAGTTCTTC. Combining the CDR3 with reference TRBV7-2 and TRBJ2-1 gives the whole variable domain GAGVSQSPSNKVTEKGKDVELRCDPISGHTALYWYRQSLGQGLEFLIYFQGNSAPDKSGLPSDRFSAERTGGSVSTLTIQRTQQEDSAVYLCASSLAQTSGSLSEQFFGPGTRLTVL.

This clone occurred once. The CDR3 bases are TGTGCCACCAAAGCAACAGGCTACGAGCAGTACTTC. Its translation is CATKATGYEQYF. The rearrangement links TRBV2 to TRBJ2-7, with D tentatively TRBD1 (5 bases). Germline V CDR1 and CDR2: SNHLY, FYNNEI. The CDR3 runs 12 residues. Trimming took 10 bases from V and 3 from J, leaving 13 bases between them.

CDR3 region: CASSPRSGQRLRGSYNEQFF. CDR3 in DNA: TGTGCCAGCAGCCCCCGATCGGGACAGCGCCTCAGGGGGTCCTACAATGAGCAGTTCTTC. The V call is TRBV9, the J call TRBJ2-1, with 7 bases identical to TRBD1. CDR1 and CDR2 (germline): SGDLS, YYNGEE. Losses at the gene ends were 4 bases for V and 1 base for J; bases not matched to a gene: 20. This CDR3 is built from 20 residues.

This sequence joins TRBV11-3 and TRBJ1-2; no reliable D call. Germline V gene data show CDR1 as SGHNT and CDR2 as YENEEA. CDR3 length: 16 residues. The V end lost 5 bases, the J end lost 4 bases, and 20 bases lay between the germline ends. CDR3 bases: TGTGCCAGCAGCGGGGTGGGCGGCAGGCCCGCCTATGGCTACACCTTC. Its protein product is CASSGVGGRPAYGYTF. The full variable domain, completed using reference TRBV11-3 and TRBJ1-2, is EAGVVQSPRYKIIEKKQPVAFWCNPISGHNTLYWYLQNLGQGPELLIRYENEEAVDDSQLPKDRFSAERLKGVDSTLKIQPAELGDSAVYLCASSGVGGRPAYGYTFGSGTRLTVV.

The chain carries TRBV5-4 and TRBJ2-5, with D possibly being TRBD1 (5 bases). Gene TRBJ2-7 matches the end of the DNA better, so the J call may be wrong. CDR3 length: 14 residues. Germline V lookup: CDR1 SGHNT, CDR2 YYREEE (reference sequence). CDR3 DNA sequence: TGTGCCAGCACCCGGACACTTTCCTCCTACGAGCAGTACTTC. Its protein is CASTRTLSSYEQYF.

The CDR3 nucleotides read TGCGCCAGCAGCCCCGCCCTCCGGGGACAGCAAGGCACCTTC. Protein product: CASSPALRGQQGTF. This rearrangement joins TRBV4-3 to TRBJ1-2; the match to TRBD1 covers 7 bases. The ends lost 4 bases at V and 13 bases at J; junction bases unmatched: 15. From germline, CDR1 is LGHNA and CDR2 YSLEER. The CDR3 totals 14 residues.

This clone came up once. This chain uses TRBV5-1 with TRBJ2-2; D possibly corresponds to TRBD2 (6 bases). Germline V gene sequence: CDR1 SGHRS, CDR2 YFSETQ. The CDR3 contains 17 residues. The ends were cut back, 4 bases at V and 0 bases at J, with 16 bases in the middle. CDR3 sequence (DNA): TGCGCCAGCAGCGGCGGGGCTGGGGATACGAACACCGGGGAGCTGTTTTTT. It is translated as CASSGGAGDTNTGELFF.

The rearrangement links TRBV7-2 to TRBJ2-3; tentative D call: TRBD2 (6 bases). Germline-derived CDR1 and CDR2 are SGHTA and FQGNSA. The CDR3 is made up of 15 amino acids. Trimming removed 3 bases from V and 1 base from J, with 11 bases in between. The CDR3 protein is CASSFGGKRTDTQYF. For the CDR3, the DNA is TGTGCCAGCAGCTTCGGCGGGAAACGCACAGATACGCAGTATTTT.

V and J are TRBV7-3 and TRBJ2-7; possible D gene TRBD2, 6 bases. Trimming took off 3 bases at V and 3 bases at J, with 9 bases between the two ends. Germline V gene lookup returns CDR1 SGHTA and CDR2 FQGTGA. The CDR3 consists of 13 residues. In DNA form, the CDR3 reads TGTGCCAGCAGCTTCGTGGAGGGCTACGAGCAGTACTTC. Translated: CASSFVEGYEQYF.

This CDR3 reads CASSLDRDGYTF. Written as DNA, the CDR3 is TGTGCCAGTAGTCTGGACAGGGACGGCTACACCTTC. This rearrangement joins TRBV19 to TRBJ1-2; 8 nucleotides agree with TRBD1. This CDR3 comprises 12 residues. The germline gives CDR1 LNHDA, CDR2 SQIVND (reference sequence). J gave up 8 bases and V 5 bases, and 4 bases lay outside the gene matches.

This chain links TRBV9 with TRBJ1-3, with 8 bases matching TRBD1. CDR1 and CDR2 (germline): SGDLS, YYNGEE. V shed 4 bases, J shed 0 bases, and the junction held 9 bases outside the gene matches. The CDR3 runs 17 residues. CDR3 region: CASSTWDRSFSGNTIYF. CDR3 nucleotides: TGTGCCAGCAGCACCTGGGACAGGTCTTTCTCTGGAAACACCATATATTTT.

The CDR3 coding sequence is TGCAGCGTTGGAGGACAGCCAAAAACTGAAGCTTTCTTT. As protein: CSVGGQPKTEAFF. The rearrangement joins TRBV29-1 to TRBJ1-1, with D possibly being TRBD1 (6 bases). V lost 4 bases and J 5 bases, leaving 14 bases between the germline ends. This CDR3 spans 13 amino acids. Germline V gene lookup returns CDR1 SQVTM and CDR2 ANQGSEA.